This entry lists 4 T cell receptor beta chains sequenced from one sample in a study of T cell repertoires in cytomegalovirus infection. TCRdb ran MiXCR on the reads and lists one entry per CDR3 protein. The sample has approximately 190,000 distinct CDR3 sequences; 9.5% are singletons. The sequenced sample was PBMCs. The receptor set was obtained from a human donor in good health (CMV status not recorded). Some clones in this sample may be carry-over from other donors' samples.

This clonotype was seen ten or more times. The chain recombines TRBV6-5 with TRBJ2-1, with D perhaps matching TRBD2 (6 bases). V shed 2 bases and J shed 4 bases, with 9 bases lying between them. CDR3 length equals 14 residues. In germline, CDR1 is MNHEY, CDR2 SVGAGI. The CDR3 spells CASSYQTSYNEQFF. Written as DNA, the CDR3 is TGTGCCAGCAGTTACCAGACTAGTTACAATGAGCAGTTCTTC.

This clonotype was recorded at least ten times. V usage is TRBV7-6 and J usage is TRBJ1-1; the D is unclear. V lost 4 bases and J lost 4, with 16 bases in between. In germline, CDR1 is SGHVS, CDR2 FNYEAQ. The CDR3 is 15 amino acids. The CDR3 sequence is CASSSPPEEFTEAFF. Here the CDR3 DNA reads TGTGCCAGCAGCTCCCCCCCGGAGGAATTCACTGAAGCTTTCTTT.

This clonotype was seen at least ten times. The chain has TRBV28 and TRBJ2-6; D not resolved. CDR1 is MDHEN and CDR2 is SYDVKM in the germline V gene. The CDR3 consists of 16 residues. Trimming shortened V by 3 bases and J by 0 bases, and 9 bases separated the two germline ends. CDR3 residues: CASSFSGSSGANVLTF. The CDR3 region has the DNA TGTGCCAGCAGTTTCTCCGGTTCCTCTGGGGCCAACGTCCTGACTTTC. The full variable domain, completed using reference TRBV28 and TRBJ2-6, is DVKVTQSSRYLVKRTGEKVFLECVQDMDHENMFWYRQDPGLGLRLIYFSYDVKMKEKGDIPEGYSVSREKKERFSLILESASTNQTSMYLCASSFSGSSGANVLTFGAGSRLTVL.

This clonotype was recorded many times. V is TRBV28 and J is TRBJ2-5, with 8 bases lining up with TRBD1. The junction had 2 bases not matched to a gene; V was cut back by 4 bases and J by 4 bases. The CDR3 covers 13 residues. CDR1 MDHEN and CDR2 SYDVKM come from the germline V gene. In nucleotides, the CDR3 is TGTGCCAGCAGTTCGGACAGGGTAGAGACCCAGTACTTC. This translates into CASSSDRVETQYF.